Below, 9 T cell receptor beta chains from the same sample are listed, as sequenced in a study of T cell responses to AZD1222 COVID-19 vaccine. Assay used: immunoSEQ multiplex PCR; TCRdb lists only in-frame clones, some missing. Of 150,000 or so clones listed, around 90% were seen once; the top ten hold around 1.4%. Specimen: peripheral blood, collected on day 0 of AZD1222 vaccination. The receptors originated from an adult in good health.

CDR3 residues: CASSPIGGEKLFF. In DNA, the CDR3 is TGTGCCAGCAGCCCTATTGGGGGTGAAAAACTGTTTTTT. V gene TRBV7-9 combines with J gene TRBJ1-4; D might be TRBD1 (5 bases). This CDR3 has 13 amino acids. Germline-derived CDR1 and CDR2 are SEHNR and FQNEAQ (reference sequence). Deletions cut 5 bases from V and 7 bases from J, with 11 bases between.

This clone was observed once. The chain combines TRBV27 with TRBJ2-3; no reliable D call. The CDR3 loop spans 13 amino acids. V was cut by 8 bases and J by 3 bases, with 12 bases left in between. Germline CDR1 MNHEY, CDR2 SMNVEV (reference sequence). CDR3 sequence (DNA): TGTGCCAGCTCGGATGACGGAACAGATACGCAGTATTTT. Its translation: CASSDDGTDTQYF.

The J gene is TRBJ2-2, the V gene TRBV9; D is perhaps TRBD1 (5 bases). From germline, CDR1 is SGDLS and CDR2 YYNGEE. The CDR3 totals 13 residues. V lost 0 bases to trimming and J lost 5 bases, with 5 bases between them. This CDR3 is CASSVEGTGELFF. DNA of the CDR3: TGTGCCAGCAGCGTAGAGGGGACCGGGGAGCTGTTTTTT.

This chain joins TRBV9 and TRBJ1-3; D not resolved. Germline V gene lookup returns CDR1 SGDLS and CDR2 YYNGEE. The ends were cut back, 0 bases at V and 0 bases at J, with 7 bases in the middle. CDR3 length: 15 amino acids. CDR3 residues: CASSVVGGSGNTIYF. For the CDR3, the DNA is TGTGCCAGCAGCGTAGTAGGTGGCTCTGGAAACACCATATATTTT. The full variable domain, completed using reference TRBV9 and TRBJ1-3, is DSGVTQTPKHLITATGQRVTLRCSPRSGDLSVYWYQQSLDQGLQFLIQYYNGEERAKGNILERFSAQQFPDLHSELNLSSLELGDSALYFCASSVVGGSGNTIYFGEGSWLTVV.

The gene calls are TRBV7-6 and TRBJ1-1; no definite D call. Looked up from germline, CDR1 is SGHVS and CDR2 is FNYEAQ. The CDR3 length is 12 residues. The V and J ends lost 5 bases and 2 bases respectively, with 6 bases between them. CDR3 in DNA: TGTGCCAGCAGCCGACCTAACACTGAAGCTTTCTTT. Translated: CASSRPNTEAFF.

The chain links TRBV6-6 to TRBJ1-5; tentatively, D is TRBD1 (6 bases). CDR3 length: 15 amino acids. V was shortened by 7 bases and J by 1 base, with 14 bases between the two germline ends. Looked up from germline, CDR1 is MNHNY and CDR2 is SVGAGI (reference sequence). The CDR3 nucleotides are TGTGCCAGCACCCCGGGGGGGCTAAGCAATCAGCCCCAGCATTTT. Translation: CASTPGGLSNQPQHF.

The chain has TRBV3-1 (or the pseudogene TRBV3-2) and TRBJ2-4; a weak D match, TRBD1 (5 bases). Germline CDR1 and CDR2: LGHDT and YNNKEL (reference sequence). The V end was cut by 3 bases, the J end by 9 bases, with 12 bases between. This CDR3 is built from 13 residues. The CDR3, as DNA: TGTGCCAGCAGCCATGACAGTGCTCGCATTCAGTACTTC. Residues: CASSHDSARIQYF.

This clone has just one count. J is TRBJ1-3 and V is TRBV5-1; no reliable D call. V lost 0 bases to trimming and J lost 6 bases, with 10 bases between them. This CDR3 spans 14 amino acids. Germline V CDR1 and CDR2: SGHRS, YFSETQ. The CDR3 DNA reads as TGCGCCAGCAGCTTGGACCCAGAGTTAAACACCATATATTTT. Translated, it gives CASSLDPELNTIYF.

The genes are TRBV7-2 and TRBJ2-1; TRBD2 aligns across 8 bases. The CDR3 covers 17 residues. CDR1 and CDR2 (germline): SGHTA, FQGNSA. V trimming: 6 bases; J trimming: 0 bases; junction bases outside the gene matches: 10. This CDR3 reads CASRPSTGGSSYNEQFF. The CDR3 coding sequence is TGTGCCAGCAGGCCTTCGACGGGGGGGAGCTCCTACAATGAGCAGTTCTTC.